Below, 21 T cell receptor beta chains from the same sample are listed, as sequenced in a study of blood T cell repertoires in COVID-19. Sequencing was performed with immunoSEQ multiplex PCR; in TCRdb, only in-frame clones are kept and a portion is missing. Found here are some 150,000 clones, about 80% of them singletons; the top ten hold almost 6.5%. The specimen was peripheral blood. Every receptor here comes from a human donor in a cohort sampled during active COVID-19.

Remarks on this clone: Compared with germline, one end of the junction differs, possibly owing to a read error. The genes are TRBV7-7 and TRBJ2-5; 7 bases are a match to TRBD1. The CDR3 runs 14 residues. CDR1 and CDR2 (germline): SSHAT, FNYEAQ (reference sequence). The CDR3 protein is CASSLEYRGETQYF. The CDR3 DNA reads TGTGCTAGCAGCTTAGAATACAGGGGAGAGACCCAGTACTTC.

The V and J genes are TRBV14 and TRBJ2-1; possible D gene TRBD1, 6 bases. V lost 6 bases and J lost 2, with 14 bases in between. Germline lookup yields CDR1 SGHDN and CDR2 FVKESK. The CDR3 spans 15 residues. For the CDR3, the DNA is TGTGCCAGCAGTCTGACGGACAGCCCCTACAATGAGCAGTTCTTC. Amino acid sequence: CASSLTDSPYNEQFF.

The J gene is TRBJ2-1, the V gene TRBV9; 11 bases line up with TRBD2. Trimming at V came to 1 base and at J to 12 bases, leaving 3 bases not matched to a gene. The germline gives CDR1 SGDLS, CDR2 YYNGEE. This CDR3 spans 13 amino acids. As DNA, the CDR3 is TGTGCCAGCAGCGTACTAGCGGGGGGTGGGCAGTTCTTC. Its protein product is CASSVLAGGGQFF.

V is TRBV12-3 or TRBV12-4 and J is TRBJ2-4; D is ambiguous. Trimming removed 6 bases from V and 7 bases from J, with 10 bases in between. The CDR3 contains 12 residues. The CDR3 DNA reads as TGTGCCAGCAGACTAAACTCGAACATTCAGTACTTC. Its translation is CASRLNSNIQYF.

This clone was seen a single time. CDR3 nucleotide sequence: TGTGCCAGCAGCCCCGGTAACTCTGGAAACACCATATATTTT. Its protein is CASSPGNSGNTIYF. The chain is built from TRBV9 and TRBJ1-3; D is unresolved. This CDR3 region has 14 residues. Germline CDR1 reads SGDLS; CDR2 reads YYNGEE. Trimming removed 4 bases from V and 0 bases from J, with 8 bases in between.

This chain links TRBV5-6 with TRBJ1-1; 7 bases map to TRBD1. J was trimmed by 4 bases and V by 0 bases; bases with no gene match: 6. Germline CDR1 and CDR2: SGHDT and YYEEEE. The CDR3 is made up of 15 amino acids. CDR3: CASSLGLTGITEAFF. The CDR3, as DNA: TGTGCCAGCAGCTTGGGTCTGACAGGGATCACTGAAGCTTTCTTT.

This chain connects TRBV18 to TRBJ1-3; no clear D. The CDR3 contains 15 residues. Germline V gene lookup returns CDR1 KGHSH and CDR2 LQKENI. Deletions cut 0 bases from V and 4 bases from J, with 10 bases between. This CDR3 is CASSPPAGRGNTIYF. The CDR3 region has the DNA TGTGCCAGCTCACCACCCGCGGGGAGGGGAAACACCATATATTTT.

The chain joins TRBV19 to TRBJ2-2; the D gene is possibly TRBD1 (5 bases). This CDR3 has 17 amino acids. With 4 bases removed from V and 0 bases from J, the gap between germline ends came to 15 bases. Germline loops: CDR1 LNHDA, CDR2 SQIVND (reference sequence). The CDR3 region has the DNA TGTGCCAGTAGTAGGCCCCTGGCAGGGTCGAACACCGGGGAGCTGTTTTTT. It encodes CASSRPLAGSNTGELFF. The full variable domain, in which reference TRBV19 and TRBJ2-2 provide the parts outside the CDR3, is DGGITQSPKYLFRKEGQNVTLSCEQNLNHDAMYWYRQDPGQGLRLIYYSQIVNDFQKGDIAEGYSVSREKKESFPLTVTSAQKNPTAFYLCASSRPLAGSNTGELFFGEGSRLTVL.

The chain uses TRBV19 and TRBJ2-7; possibly TRBD1 for D (5 bases). The CDR3 spans 15 residues. Germline V lookup: CDR1 LNHDA, CDR2 SQIVND (reference sequence). V lost 6 bases, J lost 2 bases, and 17 bases lay in between. The chain's CDR3 is CASRPQGSVPYEQYF. The CDR3 DNA follows: TGTGCCAGTAGACCCCAGGGATCAGTCCCCTACGAGCAGTACTTC.

The chain joins TRBV29-1 to TRBJ2-5; D not resolved. CDR3 length: 12 amino acids. V lost 2 bases and J 4 bases, leaving 8 bases between the germline ends. The germline V gene has CDR1 SQVTM and CDR2 ANQGSEA. The CDR3 here is CSVEFRGETQYF. CDR3 DNA sequence: TGCAGCGTTGAATTCCGCGGAGAGACCCAGTACTTC.

V is TRBV11-3 and J is TRBJ2-5; D is ambiguous. Trimming stripped 3 bases from V and 1 base from J, with 6 bases between. CDR1 and CDR2 (germline): SGHNT, YENEEA. The CDR3 totals 13 residues. The CDR3 DNA is TGTGCCAGCAGCTTCTCTTCCCAAGAGACCCAGTACTTC. Translating it yields CASSFSSQETQYF.

The chain has TRBV25-1 and TRBJ2-3; TRBD2 matches 8 bases. Germline V CDR1 and CDR2: MGHDK, SYGVNS. Unmatched junction bases numbered 9, after V lost 2 bases and J lost 2 bases. The CDR3 has 17 residues. The CDR3 sequence is CASSEEEAGDNTDTQYF. CDR3 nucleotide sequence: TGTGCCAGCAGTGAAGAGGAAGCGGGGGACAACACAGATACGCAGTATTTT.

Comment on this clone: Other DNA sequences in this specimen translate into the identical CDR3. This sequence joins TRBV7-3 and TRBJ2-3, with TRBD2 matching over 8 bases. This CDR3 is 15 amino acids long. Germline V gene lookup returns CDR1 SGHTA and CDR2 FQGTGA. The J segment lost 2 bases and the V segment lost 5 bases, leaving 6 bases of the junction unmatched. The CDR3 loop reads CASSRAGGLTDTQYF. CDR3 nucleotides: TGTGCCAGCAGCCGGGCGGGGGGCCTCACAGATACGCAGTATTTT.

The rearrangement links TRBV28 to TRBJ2-1; possible D gene TRBD2, 6 bases. This CDR3 spans 13 amino acids. Germline V lookup: CDR1 MDHEN, CDR2 SYDVKM. V lost 5 bases and J 4 bases, leaving 9 bases between the germline ends. The CDR3 nucleotides are TGTGCCAGCAGTGCGCGGGGTTACAATGAGCAGTTCTTC. This gives the protein CASSARGYNEQFF.

V is TRBV30 and J is TRBJ2-7, with 7 bases matching TRBD2. Germline values: CDR1 GTSNPN, CDR2 SVGIG (reference sequence). The CDR3 has 15 amino acids. V was clipped by 3 bases and J by 0 bases; unmatched bases: 8. The CDR3 region has the DNA TGTGCCTGGAGCATAAGTAGCGGGTACTCCTACGAGCAGTACTTC. As protein: CAWSISSGYSYEQYF. Variable domain in full (rest from reference TRBV30 and TRBJ2-7): SQTIHQWPATLVQPVGSPLSLECTVEGTSNPNLYWYRQAAGRGLQLLFYSVGIGQISSEVPQNLSASRPQDRQFILSSKKLLLSDSGFYLCAWSISSGYSYEQYFGPGTRLTVT.

V is TRBV4-2 and J is TRBJ1-5, with D unclear. The V end was cut by 3 bases, the J end by 3 bases, with 12 bases between. Germline V gene sequence: CDR1 LGHNA, CDR2 YNFKEQ. CDR3 length equals 15 residues. This CDR3 is CASSQREGFNQPQHF. The CDR3 DNA reads as TGTGCCAGCAGCCAGAGGGAAGGATTCAATCAGCCCCAGCATTTT.

The chain carries TRBV2 and TRBJ2-7, with TRBD1 matching over 8 bases. V shed 5 bases and J 4 bases; nucleotides not matched to a gene: 4. The CDR3 sequence is 13 residues long. Germline CDR1 reads SNHLY; CDR2 reads FYNNEI. In DNA form, the CDR3 reads TGTGCCAGCAGTCAGGACAGGGTGTACGAGCAGTACTTC. Its translation is CASSQDRVYEQYF.

The rearrangement uses TRBV6-2 or TRBV6-3 and TRBJ1-1; D ambiguous. CDR1 and CDR2 (germline): MNHEY, SVGEGT. CDR3 length: 18 amino acids. With 2 bases removed from V and 0 bases from J, the gap between germline ends came to 19 bases. This CDR3 reads CASSYRIGGSSMNTEAFF. The CDR3 region has the DNA TGTGCCAGCAGTTACAGGATTGGAGGGAGCAGCATGAACACTGAAGCTTTCTTT.

The chain has TRBV9 and TRBJ1-1, with D possibly matching TRBD1 (5 bases). Trimming shortened V by 5 bases and J by 4 bases, and 15 bases separated the two germline ends. The CDR3 loop spans 14 amino acids. Germline CDR1 is SGDLS and CDR2 is YYNGEE. The CDR3 region is CASSVLGGGTEAFF. As DNA, the CDR3 is TGTGCCAGCAGTGTCTTGGGGGGAGGCACTGAAGCTTTCTTT.

This clone has a single count. The chain has TRBV6-2 or TRBV6-3 and TRBJ1-4; D perhaps matches TRBD1 (5 bases). This CDR3 has 15 amino acids. V gave up 1 base and J gave up 2 bases, with 8 bases separating them. The germline gives CDR1 MNHEY, CDR2 SVGEGT. In DNA, the CDR3 is TGTGCCAGCAGTTACTGGGGCTCCACTAATGAAAAACTGTTTTTT. Residues: CASSYWGSTNEKLFF.

The rearrangement joins TRBV10-2 to TRBJ2-1; TRBD2 agrees at 8 bases. Germline V gives CDR1 WSHSY, CDR2 SAAADI. Trimming at V came to 7 bases and at J to 0 bases, leaving 8 bases not matched to a gene. CDR3 length: 16 amino acids. The CDR3 DNA reads TGCGCCAGCACCGCGGGGGGCTCGAGCTCCTACAATGAGCAGTTCTTC. Amino acids: CASTAGGSSSYNEQFF.